A single sample is the source of the 28 T cell receptor beta chains below, sequenced in a study of CD8+CD57+ T cells in acquired aplastic anemia. Genomic DNA constituted the template upon which TCR beta VDJ and CDR3 profiling was performed. From the reads, TCRdb called clonotypes with MiXCR, one entry per CDR3 protein. The data contain some 140,000 distinct CDR3 sequences, approximately 41% of them singletons. Material for sequencing was sorted CD4+, CD8+, or CD8+CD57+ T cells (not recorded which) from PBMCs. The receptors shown here come from a human donor in good health, serving as a control.

J is TRBJ2-1 and V is TRBV9; no firm D call. The CDR3 runs to 12 residues. V lost 5 bases and J 8 bases, leaving 11 bases between the germline ends. Germline V gene lookup returns CDR1 SGDLS and CDR2 YYNGEE. The CDR3 loop reads CASSLSEDEQFF. CDR3 DNA: TGTGCCAGCAGTCTAAGCGAGGATGAGCAGTTCTTC.

This clonotype was seen a handful of times. The rearrangement uses TRBV19 and TRBJ2-7, with 8 bases matching TRBD1. V lost 5 bases to trimming and J lost 1 base; unmatched junction nucleotides: 4. In germline, CDR1 is LNHDA, CDR2 SQIVND (reference sequence). The CDR3 is 14 amino acids. The CDR3 DNA reads TGTGCCAGTAGTCCGCGGACAGGGTCCTACGAGCAGTACTTC. It codes for CASSPRTGSYEQYF.

The chain carries TRBV19 and TRBJ1-6, with TRBD1 as a possible D gene (5 bases). CDR1 LNHDA and CDR2 SQIVND come from the germline V gene (reference sequence). V lost 5 bases and J 7 bases, leaving 12 bases between the germline ends. The CDR3 totals 14 residues. CDR3 bases: TGTGCCAGTAGTTTGGGCCGGGGGAATTCACCCCTCCACTTT. Translating gives CASSLGRGNSPLHF. Full variable domain (outside the CDR3, taken from reference TRBV19 and TRBJ1-6): DGGITQSPKYLFRKEGQNVTLSCEQNLNHDAMYWYRQDPGQGLRLIYYSQIVNDFQKGDIAEGYSVSREKKESFPLTVTSAQKNPTAFYLCASSLGRGNSPLHFGNGTRLTVT.

On this clonotype itself: Germline is not matched at one junction end, which may reflect a read error. The rearrangement uses TRBV5-4 and TRBJ2-7; 8 bases are a match to TRBD1. The CDR3 spans 14 residues. From germline, CDR1 is SGHNT and CDR2 YYREEE (reference sequence). In DNA, the CDR3 is TGTGCCAGCGGCCCAGGGGCAGGGGGCTACGAGCAGTATTTC. Its translation: CASGPGAGGYEQYF. The full variable domain, its missing parts supplied by reference TRBV5-4 and TRBJ2-7, is ETGVTQSPTHLIKTRGQQVTLRCSSQSGHNTVSWYQQALGQGPQFIFQYYREEENGRGNFPPRFSGLQFPNYSSELNVNALELDDSALYLCASGPGAGGYEQYFGPGTRLTVT.

The J gene is TRBJ2-3, the V gene TRBV4-1; 8 bases align to TRBD1. This CDR3 region has 15 residues. From germline, CDR1 is MGHRA and CDR2 YSYEKL. V was clipped by 3 bases and J by 1 base; unmatched bases: 3. As DNA, the CDR3 is TGCGCCAGCAGCCACCCGGGACAGGGCACAGATACGCAGTATTTT. Translation gives CASSHPGQGTDTQYF.

This clonotype appeared a few times. The chain employs TRBV18 and TRBJ1-3, with 9 nucleotides matching TRBD1. The J segment lost 2 bases and the V segment lost 4 bases, leaving 3 bases of the junction unmatched. The CDR3 is 15 residues long. The germline V gene encodes CDR1 KGHSH and CDR2 LQKENI. The DNA of the CDR3 is TGTGCCAGCTCACTAGGACAGGGGCCTGGAAACACCATATATTTT. Amino acids: CASSLGQGPGNTIYF.

The chain uses TRBV11-2 and TRBJ2-1; D may be TRBD1 or TRBD2 (6 bases each). CDR1 and CDR2 (germline): SGHAT, FQNNGV. The CDR3 contains 14 residues. Trimming left V 4 bases short and J 2 bases short, with 9 bases between. This CDR3 reads CASSWGATYNEQFF. The CDR3 DNA is TGTGCCAGCAGCTGGGGGGCGACCTACAATGAGCAGTTCTTC.

The sample holds many counts of this clonotype. The chain carries TRBV9 and TRBJ1-2; the D is unclear. Trimming pared 0 bases from V and 3 bases from J, leaving 12 bases between. This CDR3 contains 15 residues. CDR1 is SGDLS and CDR2 is YYNGEE in the germline V gene. The CDR3 sequence: CASSVAANPDYGYTF. CDR3 nucleotide sequence: TGTGCCAGCAGCGTAGCGGCGAATCCGGACTATGGCTACACCTTC.

This clonotype has just one count. This chain links TRBV2 with TRBJ2-1; 12 positions match TRBD2. The V gene's germline CDR1 is SNHLY and CDR2 FYNNEI. The CDR3 covers 16 residues. Trimming cost V 5 bases and J 6 bases; bases outside gene matches: 8. CDR3 coding DNA: TGTGCCAGCAGTACCGGGACTAGCGGGCGTCGCAATGAGCAGTTCTTC. Translated, it gives CASSTGTSGRRNEQFF.

The table lists this clonotype with many counts. This chain links TRBV12-3 or TRBV12-4 with TRBJ1-4; no clear D gene. This CDR3 has 12 amino acids. V was trimmed by 3 bases and J by 8 bases, leaving 7 bases between them. CDR3 bases: TGTGCCAGCAGTTTTGTCGGCGAAAAACTGTTTTTT. Translated, it gives CASSFVGEKLFF.

The chain links TRBV20-1 to TRBJ2-7; 10 bases fit TRBD2. With V trimmed by 1 base and J by 4 bases, 4 bases remained unmatched. The germline gives CDR1 DFQATT, CDR2 SNEGSKA (reference sequence). The CDR3 runs 14 residues. The chain's CDR3 is CSARGPAGGYEQYF. Here the CDR3 DNA reads TGCAGTGCTAGAGGTCCAGCGGGAGGGTACGAGCAGTACTTC.

This clonotype came up many times. The chain joins TRBV18 to TRBJ2-5; 13 bases are a match to TRBD2. This CDR3 contains 14 residues. V was pared by 9 bases and J by 4 bases, with 5 bases of the junction left unmatched. Germline-derived CDR1 and CDR2 are KGHSH and LQKENI. This chain's CDR3 is CASLRTSGRETQYF. CDR3 DNA: TGTGCCAGTCTCAGGACTAGCGGGAGAGAGACCCAGTACTTC.

A single count supports this clonotype. A much larger clonotype is one base distant, so this may be a read error. The chain couples TRBV27 to TRBJ1-6; D ambiguous. Looked up from germline, CDR1 is MNHEY and CDR2 is SMNVEV (reference sequence). V lost 6 bases to trimming and J lost 5 bases, with 14 bases between them. This CDR3 has 15 amino acids. The CDR3 protein is CASRPLGRDNSPLHF. The CDR3 DNA sequence: TGTGCCAGCAGGCCCTTGGGCAGAGATAATTCACCCCTCCACTTT.

Comment on this clonotype: Possible read error: a much larger clone is one base away. The chain employs TRBV5-1 and TRBJ2-3, with 7 bases that match TRBD1. Germline CDR1 and CDR2: SGHRS and YFSETQ. There are 15 residues in the CDR3. CDR3 sequence (DNA): TGCGCCAGCAGCTTGGGTGGGACAGCCACAGATACGCGGTATTTT. The encoded protein is CASSLGGTATDTRYF.

Ten or more counts support this clonotype. This chain links TRBV5-1 with TRBJ2-3, with D uncertain. The CDR3 is 13 amino acids. Trimming took 6 bases from V and 0 from J, leaving 8 bases between them. Looked up from germline, CDR1 is SGHRS and CDR2 is YFSETQ. CDR3 sequence: CASTPFSTDTQYF. CDR3 nucleotide sequence: TGCGCCAGCACCCCCTTCAGCACAGATACGCAGTATTTT.

This clonotype was seen repeatedly, ten times or more. The rearrangement uses TRBV3-1 and TRBJ1-2; D remains ambiguous. This CDR3 contains 13 residues. Deletions cut 4 bases from V and 8 bases from J, with 14 bases between. Looked up from germline, CDR1 is LGHDT and CDR2 is YNNKEL (reference sequence). The CDR3 spells CASSRPGLRGYTF. The CDR3 DNA is TGTGCCAGCAGCCGCCCCGGACTGAGAGGCTACACCTTC.

This clonotype occurred many times. This chain joins TRBV7-9 and TRBJ1-1; D is uncertain. The CDR3 contains 14 residues. Per germline, CDR1 SEHNR and CDR2 FQNEAQ (reference sequence). The V end lost 1 base, the J end lost 0 bases, and 6 bases lay between the germline ends. DNA of the CDR3: TGTGCCAGCAGCTTAGGACGGATGAACACTGAAGCTTTCTTT. Translating it yields CASSLGRMNTEAFF.

For this clonotype: One end of the junction is discordant with germline, which a read error may explain. The rearrangement uses TRBV15 and TRBJ2-5, with D possibly being TRBD1 (6 bases). The V gene's germline CDR1 is LNHNV and CDR2 YYDKDF (reference sequence). This CDR3 has 14 amino acids. The chain's CDR3 is CAASRDGGGETQYF. CDR3 nucleotides: TGTGCCGCCAGCAGAGATGGGGGCGGGGAGACCCAGTACTTC.

This clonotype was counted ten times or more. The chain uses TRBV7-2 and TRBJ2-3; TRBD2 matches at 8 bases. This CDR3 is 14 amino acids long. Germline values: CDR1 SGHTA, CDR2 FQGNSA. Unmatched junction bases numbered 10, after V lost 2 bases and J lost 12 bases. The CDR3 nucleotides are TGTGCCAGCAGCTTAAGTAGAGTAGCGGGACACCAGTATTTT. Residues: CASSLSRVAGHQYF. Looking up the rest from reference TRBV7-2 and TRBJ2-3 gives the full variable domain: GAGVSQSPSNKVTEKGKDVELRCDPISGHTALYWYRQSLGQGLEFLIYFQGNSAPDKSGLPSDRFSAERTGGSVSTLTIQRTQQEDSAVYLCASSLSRVAGHQYFGPGTRLTVL.

The J gene is TRBJ1-5, the V gene TRBV19, with TRBD1 as a possible D gene (5 bases). This CDR3 region has 13 residues. Germline CDR1 is LNHDA and CDR2 is SQIVND (reference sequence). Trimming stripped 5 bases from V and 6 bases from J, with 11 bases between. This chain's CDR3 is CASSFWGGQPQHF. DNA of the CDR3: TGTGCCAGTAGTTTCTGGGGGGGTCAGCCCCAGCATTTT.

There are many counts of this clonotype. This chain links TRBV12-3 or TRBV12-4 with TRBJ2-5; D is perhaps TRBD1 (6 bases). V was shortened by 5 bases and J by 5 bases, with 9 bases between the two germline ends. This CDR3 is built from 12 residues. CDR3 nucleotides: TGTGCCAGCAGTACAGGGCCTGAGACCCAGTACTTC. Its protein is CASSTGPETQYF.

This clonotype was seen only once. Since the CDR3 does not end with the conserved phenylalanine or tryptophan, this likely comes from a read error. J is TRBJ2-5 and V is TRBV28; D is uncertain. The CDR3 totals 13 residues. Germline V gene sequence: CDR1 MDHEN, CDR2 SYDVKM. This chain's CDR3 is CASSYRYQETQYL. Written as DNA, the CDR3 is TGTGCCAGCAGTTACAGATACCAAGAGACTCAGTACCTC.

The V call is TRBV25-1, the J call TRBJ2-3; D uncertain. The CDR3 has 14 amino acids. Germline V gives CDR1 MGHDK, CDR2 SYGVNS. The V gene lost 3 bases and the J gene lost 4 bases, with 11 bases spanning the gap. CDR3 DNA: TGTGCCAGCAGTGAGCTAGAATCTGCAGATACGCAGTATTTT. It encodes CASSELESADTQYF.

The chain links TRBV19 to TRBJ1-1; TRBD1 is a possible D gene (6 bases). The germline V gene encodes CDR1 LNHDA and CDR2 SQIVND (reference sequence). V shed 5 bases and J shed 1 base, with 11 bases lying between them. This CDR3 is 14 amino acids long. CDR3 nucleotides: TGTGCCAGTAGTGCAGGGGTTAAGAACACTGAAGCTTTCTTT. Protein: CASSAGVKNTEAFF.

Ten or more counts support this clonotype. This sequence joins TRBV20-1 and TRBJ1-1; D not resolved. V was pared by 3 bases and J by 0 bases, with 11 bases between. CDR1 is DFQATT, CDR2 SNEGSKA, per germline (reference sequence). This CDR3 contains 14 residues. The CDR3 region is CSARSGSMNTEAFF. The CDR3 region has the DNA TGCAGTGCTAGGTCCGGGTCCATGAACACTGAAGCTTTCTTT.

This clonotype was counted a few times. A single base separates this from a much larger clone, so it may be a read error. V is TRBV5-1 and J is TRBJ1-1; 9 bases are a match to TRBD1. The CDR3 length is 13 residues. The germline V gene has CDR1 SGHRS and CDR2 YFSETQ. CDR3 DNA: TGCGCCAGCAAGACAGGGGGGGGCACTGAAGCTTCCTTT. Encoded protein: CASKTGGGTEASF.

This clonotype was seen many times. The V and J genes are TRBV3-1 and TRBJ1-5; 8 nucleotides match TRBD1. The V gene's germline CDR1 is LGHDT and CDR2 YNNKEL (reference sequence). The CDR3 has 16 amino acids. V shed 4 bases, J shed 2 bases, and the junction held 7 bases outside the gene matches. The CDR3 sequence is CASSLTGDSGNQPQHF. The CDR3 DNA reads as TGTGCCAGCAGCCTGACAGGGGATTCGGGCAATCAGCCCCAGCATTTT.

In DNA form, the CDR3 reads TGTGCCAGCAGTTCCACAGGGGCCGGTAATGAAAAACTGTTTTTT. As protein: CASSSTGAGNEKLFF. The V call is TRBV6-5, the J call TRBJ1-4, with 7 bases identical to TRBD1. The CDR3 totals 15 residues. Germline CDR1 and CDR2: MNHEY and SVGAGI. V trimming: 4 bases; J trimming: 4 bases; junction bases outside the gene matches: 6.